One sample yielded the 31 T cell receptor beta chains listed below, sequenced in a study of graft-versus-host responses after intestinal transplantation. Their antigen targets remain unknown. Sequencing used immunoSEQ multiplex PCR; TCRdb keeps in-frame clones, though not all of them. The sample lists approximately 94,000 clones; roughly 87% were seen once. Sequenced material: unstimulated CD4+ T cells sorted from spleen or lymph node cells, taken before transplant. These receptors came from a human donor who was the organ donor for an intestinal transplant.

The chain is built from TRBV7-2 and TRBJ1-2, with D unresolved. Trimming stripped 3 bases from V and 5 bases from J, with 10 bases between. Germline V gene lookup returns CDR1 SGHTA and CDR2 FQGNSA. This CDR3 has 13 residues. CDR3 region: CASSLESIYGYTF. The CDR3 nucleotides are TGTGCCAGCAGCTTGGAATCGATTTATGGCTACACCTTC.

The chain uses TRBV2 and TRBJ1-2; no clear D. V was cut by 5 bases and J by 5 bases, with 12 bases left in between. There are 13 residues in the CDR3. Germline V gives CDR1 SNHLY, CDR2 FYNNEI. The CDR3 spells CASSLTGGYGYTF. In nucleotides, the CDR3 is TGTGCCAGCAGTTTGACTGGAGGGTATGGCTACACCTTC.

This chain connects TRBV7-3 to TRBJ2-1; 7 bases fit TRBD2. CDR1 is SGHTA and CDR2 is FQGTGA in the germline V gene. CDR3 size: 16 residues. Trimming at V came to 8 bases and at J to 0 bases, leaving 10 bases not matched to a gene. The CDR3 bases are TGTGCCAGCGCCCCATGGGGGGGGAGCTCCTACAATGAGCAGTTCTTC. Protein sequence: CASAPWGGSSYNEQFF.

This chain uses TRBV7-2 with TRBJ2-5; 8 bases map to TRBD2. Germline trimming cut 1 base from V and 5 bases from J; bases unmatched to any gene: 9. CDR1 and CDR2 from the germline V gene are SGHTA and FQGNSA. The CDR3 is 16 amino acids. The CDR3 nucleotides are TGTGCCAGCAGCTTAGTTGGCGGGGGGTCTAAGGAGACCCAGTACTTC. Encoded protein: CASSLVGGGSKETQYF. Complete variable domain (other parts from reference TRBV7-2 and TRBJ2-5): GAGVSQSPSNKVTEKGKDVELRCDPISGHTALYWYRQSLGQGLEFLIYFQGNSAPDKSGLPSDRFSAERTGGSVSTLTIQRTQQEDSAVYLCASSLVGGGSKETQYFGPGTRLLVL.

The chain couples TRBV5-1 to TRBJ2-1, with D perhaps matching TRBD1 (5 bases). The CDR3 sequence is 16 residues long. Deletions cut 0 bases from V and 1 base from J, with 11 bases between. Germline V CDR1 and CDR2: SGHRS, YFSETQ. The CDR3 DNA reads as TGCGCCAGCAGCTTGGGGACAATTCTTTCCTACAATGAGCAGTTCTTC. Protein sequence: CASSLGTILSYNEQFF.

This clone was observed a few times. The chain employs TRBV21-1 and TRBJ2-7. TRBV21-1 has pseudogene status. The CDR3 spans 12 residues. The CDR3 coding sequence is TGTGCCAGCAGCAAAGGGACCTACGAGCAGTACTTC. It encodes CASSKGTYEQYF.

The CDR3 bases are TGCGCCAGCAGCTCCCCCTCTTGGTCGACCCCCTCGGAGCGGGGGAGCACAGATACGCAGTATTTT. Translating it yields CASSSPSWSTPSERGSTDTQYF. J is TRBJ2-3 and V is TRBV5-1; TRBD2 matches 8 bases. The CDR3 length is 22 residues. The germline V gene has CDR1 SGHRS and CDR2 YFSETQ. J lost 0 bases, V lost 3 bases, and 24 bases had no gene match.

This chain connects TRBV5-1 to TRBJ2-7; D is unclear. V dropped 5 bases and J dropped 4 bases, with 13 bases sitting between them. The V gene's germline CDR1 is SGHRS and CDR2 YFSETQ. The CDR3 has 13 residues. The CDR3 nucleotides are TGCGCCAGCAGTTATGGCTCTGAGTACGAGCAGTACTTC. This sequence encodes CASSYGSEYEQYF. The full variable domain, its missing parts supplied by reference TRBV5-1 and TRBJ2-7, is KAGVTQTPRYLIKTRGQQVTLSCSPISGHRSVSWYQQTPGQGLQFLFEYFSETQRNKGNFPGRFSGRQFSNSRSEMNVSTLELGDSALYLCASSYGSEYEQYFGPGTRLTVT.

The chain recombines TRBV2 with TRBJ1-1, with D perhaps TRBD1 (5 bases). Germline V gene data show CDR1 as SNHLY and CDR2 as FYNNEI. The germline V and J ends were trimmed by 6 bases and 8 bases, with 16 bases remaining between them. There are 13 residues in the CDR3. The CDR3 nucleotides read TGTGCCAGCAGGGGTACCGCTCAGGGCGAAGCTTTCTTT. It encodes CASRGTAQGEAFF.

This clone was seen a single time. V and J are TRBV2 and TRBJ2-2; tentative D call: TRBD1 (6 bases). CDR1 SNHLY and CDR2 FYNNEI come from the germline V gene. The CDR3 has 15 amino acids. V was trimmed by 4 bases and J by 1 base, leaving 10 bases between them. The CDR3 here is CASSVGGVNTGELFF. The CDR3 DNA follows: TGTGCCAGCAGTGTAGGGGGAGTGAACACCGGGGAGCTGTTTTTT.

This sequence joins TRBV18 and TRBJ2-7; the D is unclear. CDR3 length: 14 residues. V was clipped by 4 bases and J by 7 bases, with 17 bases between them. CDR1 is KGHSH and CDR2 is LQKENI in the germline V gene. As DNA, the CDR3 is TGTGCCAGCTCACTCCAAGGGCGGATGGGGGAGCAGTACTTC. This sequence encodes CASSLQGRMGEQYF.

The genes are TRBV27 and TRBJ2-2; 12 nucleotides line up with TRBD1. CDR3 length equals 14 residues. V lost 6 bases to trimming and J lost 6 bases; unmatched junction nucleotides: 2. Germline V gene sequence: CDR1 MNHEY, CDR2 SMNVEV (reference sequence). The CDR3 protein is CASRGQGAPGELFF. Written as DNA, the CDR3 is TGTGCCAGCAGGGGACAGGGGGCGCCCGGGGAGCTGTTTTTT.

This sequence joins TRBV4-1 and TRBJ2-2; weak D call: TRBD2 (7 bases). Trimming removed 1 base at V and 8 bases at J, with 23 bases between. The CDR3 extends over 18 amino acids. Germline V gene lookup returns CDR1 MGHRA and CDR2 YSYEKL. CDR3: CASSQVRSGGHRAGELFF. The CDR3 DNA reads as TGCGCCAGCAGCCAAGTACGTTCCGGGGGGCATCGAGCTGGGGAGCTGTTTTTT.

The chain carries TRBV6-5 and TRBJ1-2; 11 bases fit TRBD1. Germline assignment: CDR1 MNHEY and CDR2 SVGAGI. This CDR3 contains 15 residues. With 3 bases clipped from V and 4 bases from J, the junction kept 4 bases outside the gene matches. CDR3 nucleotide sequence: TGTGCCAGCAGTTATGGGACAGGGGGTCGCTATGGCTACACCTTC. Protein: CASSYGTGGRYGYTF.

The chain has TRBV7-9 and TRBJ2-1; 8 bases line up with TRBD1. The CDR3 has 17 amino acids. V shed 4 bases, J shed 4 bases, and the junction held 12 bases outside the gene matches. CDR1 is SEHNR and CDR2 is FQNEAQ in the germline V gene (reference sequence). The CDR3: CASSSFPQGAGYNEQFF. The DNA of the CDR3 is TGTGCCAGCAGCTCATTTCCTCAGGGGGCGGGATACAATGAGCAGTTCTTC.

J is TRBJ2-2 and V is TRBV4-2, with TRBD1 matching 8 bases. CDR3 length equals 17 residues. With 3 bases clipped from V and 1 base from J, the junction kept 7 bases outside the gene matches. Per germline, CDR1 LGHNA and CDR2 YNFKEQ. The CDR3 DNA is TGTGCCAGCAGCCACTTATCGGGGACAGGGAACACCGGGGAGCTGTTTTTT. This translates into CASSHLSGTGNTGELFF.

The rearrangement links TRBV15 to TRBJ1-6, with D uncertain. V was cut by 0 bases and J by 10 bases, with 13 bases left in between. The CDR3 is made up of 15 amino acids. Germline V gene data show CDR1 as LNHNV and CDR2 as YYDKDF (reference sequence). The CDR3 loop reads CATSRDNTWGSPLHF. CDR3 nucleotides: TGTGCCACCAGCAGAGATAACACCTGGGGATCACCCCTCCACTTT.

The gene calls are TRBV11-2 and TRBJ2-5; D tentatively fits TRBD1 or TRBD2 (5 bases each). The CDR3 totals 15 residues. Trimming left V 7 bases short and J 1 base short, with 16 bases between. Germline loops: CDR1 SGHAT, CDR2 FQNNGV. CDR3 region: CASTLGTGAQETQYF. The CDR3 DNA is TGTGCCAGCACCCTGGGGACCGGGGCCCAAGAGACCCAGTACTTC.

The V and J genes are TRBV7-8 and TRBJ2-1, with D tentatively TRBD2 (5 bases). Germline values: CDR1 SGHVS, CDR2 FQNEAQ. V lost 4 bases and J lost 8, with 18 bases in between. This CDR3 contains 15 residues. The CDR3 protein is CASSSLFSSRDEQFF. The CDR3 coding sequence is TGTGCCAGCAGCTCACTGTTTTCTAGCCGCGATGAGCAGTTCTTC.

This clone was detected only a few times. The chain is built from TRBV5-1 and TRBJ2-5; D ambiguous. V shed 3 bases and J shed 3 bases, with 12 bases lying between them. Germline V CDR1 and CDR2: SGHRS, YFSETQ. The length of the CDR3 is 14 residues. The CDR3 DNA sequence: TGCGCCAGCAGCTGGATGGATGCTAAAGAGACCCAGTACTTC. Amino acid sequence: CASSWMDAKETQYF.

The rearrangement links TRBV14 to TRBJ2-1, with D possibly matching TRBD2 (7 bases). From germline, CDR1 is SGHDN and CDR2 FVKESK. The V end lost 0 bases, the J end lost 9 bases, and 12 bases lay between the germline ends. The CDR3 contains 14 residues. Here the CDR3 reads CASSQEVGGREQFF. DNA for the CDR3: TGTGCCAGCAGCCAAGAGGTCGGGGGGCGTGAGCAGTTCTTC.

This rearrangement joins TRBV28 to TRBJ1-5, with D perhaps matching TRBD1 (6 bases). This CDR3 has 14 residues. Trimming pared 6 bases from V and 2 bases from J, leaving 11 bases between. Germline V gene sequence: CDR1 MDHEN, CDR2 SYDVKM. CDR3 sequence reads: CASRKQGGNQPQHF. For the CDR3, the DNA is TGTGCCAGCAGAAAACAGGGTGGCAATCAGCCCCAGCATTTT.

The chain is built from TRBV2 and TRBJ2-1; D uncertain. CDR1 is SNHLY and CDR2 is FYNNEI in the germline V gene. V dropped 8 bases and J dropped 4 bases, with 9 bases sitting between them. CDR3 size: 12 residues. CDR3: CASGFGYNEQFF. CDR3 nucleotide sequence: TGTGCCAGCGGGTTCGGTTACAATGAGCAGTTCTTC.

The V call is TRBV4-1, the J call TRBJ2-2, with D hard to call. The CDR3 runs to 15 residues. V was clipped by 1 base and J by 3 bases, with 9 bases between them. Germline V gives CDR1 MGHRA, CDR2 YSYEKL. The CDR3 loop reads CASSQGVTDTGELFF. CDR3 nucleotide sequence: TGCGCCAGCAGCCAAGGGGTTACGGACACCGGGGAGCTGTTTTTT.

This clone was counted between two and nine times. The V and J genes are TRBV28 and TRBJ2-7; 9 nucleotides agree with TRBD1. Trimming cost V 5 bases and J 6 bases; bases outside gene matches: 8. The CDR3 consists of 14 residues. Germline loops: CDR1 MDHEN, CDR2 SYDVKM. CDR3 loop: CASSLGTGKREQYF. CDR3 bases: TGTGCCAGCAGTCTCGGGACAGGGAAACGCGAGCAGTACTTC.

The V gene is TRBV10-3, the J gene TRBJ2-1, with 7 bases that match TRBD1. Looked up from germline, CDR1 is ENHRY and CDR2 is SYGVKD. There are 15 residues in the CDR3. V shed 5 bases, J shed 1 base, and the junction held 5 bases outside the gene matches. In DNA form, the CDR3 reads TGTGCCATCAGTCACGACAGGGCTTCCTACAATGAGCAGTTCTTC. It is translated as CAISHDRASYNEQFF.

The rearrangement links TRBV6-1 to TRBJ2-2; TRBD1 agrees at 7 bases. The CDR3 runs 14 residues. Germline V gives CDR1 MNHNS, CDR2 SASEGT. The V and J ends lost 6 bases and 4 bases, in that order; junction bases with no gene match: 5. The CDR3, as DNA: TGTGCCAGCAGGGAACAGGGGAGCACCGGGGAGCTGTTTTTT. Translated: CASREQGSTGELFF.

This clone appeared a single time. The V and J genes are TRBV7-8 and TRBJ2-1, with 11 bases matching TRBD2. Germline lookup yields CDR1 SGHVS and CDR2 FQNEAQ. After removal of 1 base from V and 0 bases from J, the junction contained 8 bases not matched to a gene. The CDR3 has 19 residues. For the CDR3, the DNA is TGTGCCAGCAGCTTAGGGATAGCGGGGGGGACAAGCTCCTACAATGAGCAGTTCTTC. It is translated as CASSLGIAGGTSSYNEQFF.

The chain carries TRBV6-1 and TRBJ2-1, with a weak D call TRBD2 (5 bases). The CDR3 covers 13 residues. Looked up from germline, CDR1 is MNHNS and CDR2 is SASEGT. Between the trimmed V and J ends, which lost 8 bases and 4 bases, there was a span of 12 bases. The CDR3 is CASSAGEYNEQFF. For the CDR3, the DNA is TGTGCCAGCTCGGCCGGGGAGTACAATGAGCAGTTCTTC.

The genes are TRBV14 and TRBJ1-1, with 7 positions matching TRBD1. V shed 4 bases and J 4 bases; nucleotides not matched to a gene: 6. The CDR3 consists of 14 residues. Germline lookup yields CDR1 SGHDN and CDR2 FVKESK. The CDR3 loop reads CASSPLTGPTEAFF. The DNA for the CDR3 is TGTGCCAGCAGCCCCTTGACAGGGCCCACTGAAGCTTTCTTT.

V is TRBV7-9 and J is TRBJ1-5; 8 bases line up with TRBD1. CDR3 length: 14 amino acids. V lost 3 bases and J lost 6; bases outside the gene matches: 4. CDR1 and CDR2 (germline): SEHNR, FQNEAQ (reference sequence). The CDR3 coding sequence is TGTGCCAGCAGCTTGGACAGGGTGAGTCAGCCCCAGCATTTT. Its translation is CASSLDRVSQPQHF.